These 28 T cell receptor beta chains were all obtained from the same sample, sequenced in a study of control samples from healthy donors and cancer patients. Clones were sequenced by immunoSEQ multiplex PCR, and TCRdb holds only the in-frame ones, with some missing. The sample comprises some 96,000 clones, approximately 95% of which are singletons, and less than 10% rests with the top ten. Sequenced: blood. The receptors come from a man between 18 and 29 years old in good health.

The chain links TRBV30 to TRBJ2-1, with a weak D call TRBD2 (6 bases). Trimming removed 5 bases from V and 0 bases from J, with 11 bases in between. The CDR3 loop spans 14 amino acids. Germline CDR1 reads GTSNPN; CDR2 reads SVGIG (reference sequence). The CDR3 sequence is CAWGSGRSYNEQFF. For the CDR3, the DNA is TGTGCCTGGGGGAGCGGGCGCTCCTACAATGAGCAGTTCTTC.

This clone was observed a handful of times. The gene calls are TRBV6-2 or TRBV6-3 and TRBJ2-6; D gene uncertain. Trimming took 5 bases from V and 4 from J, leaving 12 bases between them. CDR1 and CDR2 from the germline V gene are MNHEY and SVGEGT. This CDR3 contains 15 residues. The CDR3 loop reads CASSTTLTGANVLTF. In DNA form, the CDR3 reads TGTGCCAGCAGTACCACACTCACAGGGGCCAACGTCCTGACTTTC.

In its sample, this clone was seen once. The chain couples TRBV7-9 to TRBJ1-1; D possibly corresponds to TRBD1 (6 bases). CDR3 length: 16 amino acids. CDR1 and CDR2 from the germline V gene are SEHNR and FQNEAQ (reference sequence). The V and J ends lost 5 bases and 1 base respectively, with 17 bases between them. The DNA for the CDR3 is TGTGCCAGCAGCCCTCCTAGCGGGGGGCGGAACACTGAAGCTTTCTTT. Translation gives CASSPPSGGRNTEAFF.

This chain connects TRBV15 to TRBJ2-2, with TRBD1 matching over 7 bases. The CDR3 spans 17 residues. J was trimmed by 2 bases and V by 5 bases; bases with no gene match: 11. In germline, CDR1 is LNHNV, CDR2 YYDKDF (reference sequence). DNA for the CDR3: TGTGCCACCAGCTTATCGGACAGGCCGCTTAACACCGGGGAGCTGTTTTTT. This encodes CATSLSDRPLNTGELFF.

The genes are TRBV13 and TRBJ2-1, with D possibly being TRBD1 (5 bases). Trimming removed 3 bases at V and 3 bases at J, with 21 bases between. CDR3 length: 18 amino acids. Germline lookup yields CDR1 PRHDT and CDR2 FYEKMQ (reference sequence). CDR3 sequence reads: CASSLGSIGVGVYNEQFF. In DNA, the CDR3 is TGTGCCAGCAGCTTGGGGTCAATAGGGGTTGGGGTCTACAATGAGCAGTTCTTC.

This chain uses TRBV27 with TRBJ1-2, with a possible D match to TRBD1 (6 bases). V lost 8 bases to trimming and J lost 7 bases, with 23 bases between them. Germline V gene lookup returns CDR1 MNHEY and CDR2 SMNVEV (reference sequence). CDR3 length equals 15 residues. The CDR3 nucleotides read TGTGCCAGCGCCCTCCGGGGGGCCCCCCGCTTTGGCTACACCTTC. Its protein is CASALRGAPRFGYTF.

The chain employs TRBV19 and TRBJ2-1; D gene ambiguous. The germline V and J ends were trimmed by 0 bases and 4 bases, with 13 bases remaining between them. Germline values: CDR1 LNHDA, CDR2 SQIVND (reference sequence). The CDR3 runs 16 residues. The CDR3 DNA is TGTGCCAGTAGTATAGAACGGGTGGAGAAGTACAATGAGCAGTTCTTC. Its protein is CASSIERVEKYNEQFF.

This chain links TRBV28 with TRBJ2-5; D is ambiguous. V was cut by 5 bases and J by 1 base, with 11 bases left in between. Per the germline V gene, CDR1 is MDHEN and CDR2 is SYDVKM. The CDR3 spans 14 residues. CDR3 sequence (DNA): TGTGCCAGCAGTCGTAAGACTGGCCAAGAGACCCAGTACTTC. Translated: CASSRKTGQETQYF.

The chain is built from TRBV7-6 and TRBJ2-5; D unclear. V was trimmed by 1 base and J by 5 bases, leaving 20 bases between them. The V gene's germline CDR1 is SGHVS and CDR2 FNYEAQ. This CDR3 is built from 17 residues. The chain's CDR3 is CASSLGSGNPRLETQYF. The CDR3 DNA follows: TGTGCCAGCAGCTTAGGAAGTGGGAACCCACGTTTGGAGACCCAGTACTTC.

This clone came up a few times. Other DNA sequences within the sample encode an identical CDR3. The rearrangement uses TRBV6-4 and TRBJ1-5; unclear D gene. Germline V gene lookup returns CDR1 MRHNA and CDR2 SNTAGT. The CDR3 is 13 amino acids. V lost 0 bases and J 1 base, leaving 1 base between the germline ends. CDR3 sequence reads: CASSDSSNQPQHF. DNA for the CDR3: TGTGCCAGCAGTGACTCCAGCAATCAGCCCCAGCATTTT.

V is TRBV7-8 and J is TRBJ2-1, with 11 bases identical to TRBD2. The CDR3 is made up of 16 amino acids. Germline assignment: CDR1 SGHVS and CDR2 FQNEAQ. The J segment lost 9 bases and the V segment lost 6 bases, leaving 13 bases of the junction unmatched. The CDR3 is CASSQPPPGLAGEQFF. The CDR3 DNA reads TGTGCCAGCAGTCAGCCCCCGCCTGGACTAGCGGGTGAGCAGTTCTTC.

The chain has TRBV11-2 and TRBJ2-1, with 8 nucleotides matching TRBD1. Germline V lookup: CDR1 SGHAT, CDR2 FQNNGV. The CDR3 runs to 17 residues. J lost 6 bases, V lost 5 bases, and 15 bases had no gene match. The CDR3 loop reads CASSRVTGALAGNEQFF. The CDR3 DNA is TGTGCCAGCAGCCGGGTGACAGGGGCATTAGCTGGCAATGAGCAGTTCTTC.

The chain carries TRBV6-5 and TRBJ2-7; D possibly corresponds to TRBD1 (6 bases). The germline CDR1 and CDR2 sequences are MNHEY and SVGAGI. V gave up 0 bases and J gave up 1 base, with 13 bases separating them. The CDR3 length is 16 residues. The chain's CDR3 is CASSYSGTLLSYEQYF. CDR3 sequence (DNA): TGTGCCAGCAGTTACTCAGGGACACTGTTATCCTACGAGCAGTACTTC.

The V and J genes are TRBV14 and TRBJ1-2; D is unclear. From germline, CDR1 is SGHDN and CDR2 FVKESK. The germline V and J ends were trimmed by 1 base and 3 bases, with 15 bases remaining between them. The CDR3 spans 16 residues. The DNA of the CDR3 is TGTGCCAGCAGCCAAGCTCTTCAAGGAACCTACTATGGCTACACCTTC. Translating gives CASSQALQGTYYGYTF.

The chain has TRBV7-3 and TRBJ2-1, with unresolved D. Germline V gives CDR1 SGHTA, CDR2 FQGTGA. This CDR3 is built from 15 residues. V was pared by 0 bases and J by 0 bases, with 6 bases between. The CDR3 nucleotides read TGTGCCAGCAGCTTAACTAGAAGCTCCTACAATGAGCAGTTCTTC. Translated, it gives CASSLTRSSYNEQFF.

CDR3 protein: CASSAPSGTSSGANVLTF. The CDR3 DNA sequence: TGTGCCAGCAGCGCCCCTTCCGGGACAAGCTCTGGGGCCAACGTCCTGACTTTC. This chain links TRBV9 with TRBJ2-6; perhaps TRBD1 as D (6 bases). Germline CDR1 is SGDLS and CDR2 is YYNGEE. The CDR3 has 18 amino acids. V was trimmed by 3 bases and J by 0 bases, leaving 16 bases between them.

V usage is TRBV6-1 and J usage is TRBJ2-3; TRBD2 aligns across 8 bases. Germline assignment: CDR1 MNHNS and CDR2 SASEGT. The V and J ends lost 2 bases and 0 bases, in that order; junction bases with no gene match: 4. The CDR3 contains 16 residues. For the CDR3, the DNA is TGTGCCAGCAGTGAATTAGCTAGCGGGAGCACAGATACGCAGTATTTT. Translation: CASSELASGSTDTQYF.

This sequence joins TRBV7-9 and TRBJ1-5; the D gene is possibly TRBD1 (6 bases). In germline, CDR1 is SEHNR, CDR2 FQNEAQ (reference sequence). CDR3 length: 14 amino acids. V was trimmed by 6 bases and J by 7 bases, leaving 16 bases between them. CDR3 in amino acids: CASSEGGLLQPQHF. The CDR3 DNA is TGTGCCAGCAGTGAAGGGGGACTGCTGCAGCCCCAGCATTTT.

The chain is built from TRBV6-6 and TRBJ1-3; D not certain. The germline CDR1 and CDR2 sequences are MNHNY and SVGAGI (reference sequence). This CDR3 comprises 15 residues. The V and J ends lost 8 bases and 0 bases respectively, with 14 bases between them. In nucleotides, the CDR3 is TGTGCCAGCTTCGGGGTTCTCACCTCTGGAAACACCATATATTTT. Protein sequence: CASFGVLTSGNTIYF.

This clone was detected once. The V gene is TRBV12-5, the J gene TRBJ1-3; D remains ambiguous. The CDR3 sequence is 14 residues long. Trimming took 6 bases from V and 0 from J, leaving 9 bases between them. Germline V gene sequence: CDR1 LGHNT, CDR2 FRNRAP. In DNA form, the CDR3 reads TGTGCTAGTGGCAACATAAACTCTGGAAACACCATATATTTT. This sequence encodes CASGNINSGNTIYF.

The chain uses TRBV3-1 (or the pseudogene TRBV3-2) and TRBJ1-6; unclear D gene. CDR1 LGHDT and CDR2 YNNKEL come from the germline V gene (reference sequence). The CDR3 runs to 19 residues. The V gene lost 0 bases and the J gene lost 8 bases, with 23 bases spanning the gap. For the CDR3, the DNA is TGTGCCAGCAGCCAAGATAGAGTCCCCCACGGAGGGAACGATTCACCCCTCCACTTT. Translation gives CASSQDRVPHGGNDSPLHF.

V and J are TRBV27 and TRBJ1-2; the D is unclear. The CDR3 has 15 amino acids. The germline gives CDR1 MNHEY, CDR2 SMNVEV (reference sequence). Trimming shortened V by 4 bases and J by 4 bases, and 16 bases separated the two germline ends. This CDR3 reads CASSSGTMAFYGYTF. The CDR3 region has the DNA TGTGCCAGCAGTTCCGGTACTATGGCATTCTATGGCTACACCTTC.

The V gene is TRBV11-3, the J gene TRBJ1-3; no definite D call. From germline, CDR1 is SGHNT and CDR2 YENEEA. With 5 bases removed from V and 2 bases from J, the gap between germline ends came to 7 bases. The CDR3 is made up of 13 amino acids. For the CDR3, the DNA is TGTGCCAGCAGCCGTCGTCCTGGAAACACCATATATTTT. Its translation is CASSRRPGNTIYF.

The chain carries TRBV27 and TRBJ2-2; 7 positions match TRBD1. The CDR3 loop spans 12 amino acids. V lost 6 bases, J lost 5 bases, and 0 bases stayed unmatched. CDR1 is MNHEY, CDR2 SMNVEV, per germline (reference sequence). The CDR3 DNA reads TGTGCCAGCAGCAGGGGGACCGGGGAGCTGTTTTTT. Amino acid sequence: CASSRGTGELFF.

The CDR3 region is CASSLEGVAGELFF. The CDR3 region has the DNA TGTGCCAGCAGCTTGGAGGGGGTAGCCGGGGAGCTGTTTTTT. V gene TRBV5-6 combines with J gene TRBJ2-2; the D gene is possibly TRBD1 (6 bases). Germline values: CDR1 SGHDT, CDR2 YYEEEE. Deletions cut 0 bases from V and 6 bases from J, with 9 bases between. The CDR3 spans 14 residues.

The chain joins TRBV27 to TRBJ1-1; 7 nucleotides line up with TRBD1. The CDR3 extends over 12 amino acids. The V gene's germline CDR1 is MNHEY and CDR2 SMNVEV (reference sequence). The trim removed 7 bases at V and 8 bases at J, leaving 7 bases unmatched. The CDR3 DNA follows: TGTGCCAGCATAGGATGGGACAGAGAAGCTTTCTTT. Protein product: CASIGWDREAFF.

V usage is TRBV28 and J usage is TRBJ2-7; D unclear. V was clipped by 6 bases and J by 6 bases, with 9 bases between them. The CDR3 sequence is 11 residues long. Germline CDR1 MDHEN, CDR2 SYDVKM. As DNA, the CDR3 is TGTGCCAGCAGCTCTTTCGGCGAGCAGTACTTC. It encodes CASSSFGEQYF.

This chain uses TRBV6-2 or TRBV6-3 with TRBJ2-7; D not certain. CDR3 length equals 14 residues. Per the germline V gene, CDR1 is MNHEY and CDR2 is SVGEGT. The germline V and J ends were trimmed by 0 bases and 2 bases, with 8 bases remaining between them. CDR3 loop: CASSYSPGTYEQYF. The CDR3 DNA is TGTGCCAGCAGTTACTCCCCCGGCACCTACGAGCAGTACTTC.